This T cell receptor (beta chain) is drawn from a study of beta chain features in type 1 diabetes (dated by TCRdb to 2016 to 2019). In the study overall: No differences in mean age, gender distribution, total cell number or subset yield were found between patients and healthy donors. A total of some 100,000,000 sorted cells were examined across all samples, and the number of cells per subset was strongly correlated with RNA yield. The study compared the TCRB repertoires of sorted circulating CD4+ T cell subsets in recently diagnosed type 1 diabetes patients with those in matched healthy donors. Naive and central memory subsets were obtained from all 30 or so donors, but regulatory and stem cell-like memory subsets were isolated from only 8 patients and roughly eight healthy donors. Overall study outcomes, separate from this receptor: The naive, central memory and regulatory TCRB repertoires appeared to resemble one another more closely among patients than among healthy donors. Shorter templates might be favored by PCR, yet because patient and control samples were amplified and corrected together, any such skew would affect both groups equally. In all four CD4+ subsets, TCRB CDR3 length was moderately but significantly shorter in type 1 diabetes patients. Because cDNA was sequenced instead of genomic DNA, activated cells with high expression could be over-represented, although the groups did not differ in activation or CD3 levels. At VDJ recombination sites, patients with type 1 diabetes made fewer insertions and deleted more nucleotides, a pattern implying thymic rearrangement abnormalities. HLA sub-analyses involved small numbers of individuals, so any influence of HLA type on TCRB rearrangement remained unresolved.

Concerning this clone itself: Its target antigen remains unknown. The input lacks base qualities; no much larger clone sits a single base away.

Each donor gave one peripheral blood draw, averaging about 120 mL, which was collected into heparinised tubes. Naive, central memory, regulatory and stem cell-like memory CD4+ T cells were sorted on a BD FACSAria II using a panel including CD45RO, CCR7, CD25, CD127, CD95 and CD27. All sorted populations exceeded 95% purity. PBMCs were isolated immediately by Lymphoprep density gradient centrifugation and stained directly without culture. To minimize batch effects, samples were stained and sorted in pairs, one healthy donor with one patient per experiment. According to the germline V gene, CDR1 reads SGHDN and CDR2 reads FVKESK. Trimming at the junction amounts to 1 base on V and 1 base on J, and the germline ends lie 16 bases apart. The CDR3 contains 17 residues, cysteine and phenylalanine counted. Only the CDR3 DNA is retained, 51 bases long and in frame from the first base. The entire isolated RNA was reverse transcribed using the High Capacity cDNA Reverse Transcription Kit, and thus expressed TCRB transcripts were sequenced. Deep immunoSEQ sequencing was applied to naive, central memory and regulatory T cell samples, giving an average of around 3.4 million total reads per sample. After sorted cells were lysed in RLT buffer, RNA was extracted with DNase-treated RNeasy Micro or Mini kits, with the choice depending on cell number. Each cell subset was processed on its own to prevent cross-contamination, while patient and healthy donor samples were processed together. The immunoSEQ multiplex PCR was used to amplify TCRB sequences from cDNA, generating 87-bp fragments that spanned the CDR3 region. Sequencing of the amplicons was done on the Illumina HiSeq platform. In the source study's methods: Synthetic template baselines were used to correct PCR bias computationally, reads within Hamming distance 2 were collapsed together, and singletons that could not be merged were discarded. By aligning reads against IMGT, V, D and J genes, CDR3 length, and insertions or deletions at six rearrangement sites were assigned. Clonotype counts were normalized to sorted cell number within each subset before computing true diversity and Gini coefficients with the tcR R package. The overlap coefficient, calculated on TCRB nucleotide sequences, was used to quantify repertoire sharing. This is the immuneACCESS table as TCRdb keeps it, with only in-frame sequences that have V and J called. A part of the clones is gone; compared with another copy, unresolved V genes explain less than half, and the rest is unexplained. That table furnishes V, J and clone size, whereas the DNA furnished D and trimming. The sample includes about 340,000 clones, with roughly a tenth observed a single time. The ten largest clones represent about 1% of the sample.

The chain uses TRBV14 and TRBJ2-5; the D match is possibly TRBD1 or TRBD2, with 5 bases aligned in each. Input material: central memory CD4+ T cells from blood. The sequence was collected from a man under 40 with type 1 diabetes. This receptor has the CDR3 CASSQAKWGRPQETQYF. The sequenced DNA: TGTGCCAGCAGCCAAGCGAAATGGGGACGTCCCCAAGAGACCCAGTACTTC.